The 2 T cell receptor beta chains listed next were all sequenced from one sample in a study of shared clonotypes between healthy human individuals. Produced via immunoSEQ multiplex PCR; TCRdb's table is partial and in-frame only. The table includes some 2,500,000 clones, 85% to 95% detected once. The source material was naive CD4+ T cells from PBMCs. Subset meaning: CD45RA+ positively selected. Receptors originate from a man aged 18 to 30 in good health. Some clones in this sample may be carry-over from other donors' samples.

This clone was counted once. This rearrangement joins TRBV12-5 to TRBJ2-3; 8 bases line up with TRBD2. V lost 1 base and J lost 3; bases outside the gene matches: 3. Germline V gene data show CDR1 as LGHNT and CDR2 as FRNRAP. The CDR3 is made up of 15 amino acids. CDR3 region: CASGLGAGETDTQYF. CDR3 in DNA: TGTGCTAGTGGTTTGGGAGCGGGAGAGACAGATACGCAGTATTTT.

The chain links TRBV7-6 to TRBJ2-7, with 9 bases identical to TRBD1. Germline loops: CDR1 SGHVS, CDR2 FNYEAQ. This CDR3 has 19 amino acids. The ends lost 0 bases at V and 2 bases at J; junction bases unmatched: 14. DNA of the CDR3: TGTGCCAGCAGCTTAGCGCTGCGGGACAGGGTGAGTCCTCCCTACGAGCAGTACTTC. Amino acids: CASSLALRDRVSPPYEQYF.